This T cell receptor (beta chain) was documented in a study of blood T cell repertoires in COVID-19. The wider study: Researchers got acute and convalescent COVID-19 samples from the United States, Italy and Spain. In each case, the material was cDNA or gDNA derived from T cells, B-cell-depleted T cells, or PBMCs.

The count of this clone is one. Original data processing: Quantification of nucleated cells was approximated via reference gene primer amplification. The protocol was immunoSEQ multiplex PCR, while the TCRdb copy is restricted to in-frame clones and leaves out a portion. Clone size and V and J calls were adopted from that table, with D and trimming inferred from the DNA. Of 80,000 to 95,000 clones listed, around 82% are singletons. The V gene end was trimmed by 3 bases and the J gene end by 6 bases; junction bases not matched to a gene: 4. Germline V lookup: CDR1 SGHAT, CDR2 FQNNGV. The CDR3 spans 13 residues.

The sequence was obtained from a human donor in a cohort sampled during active COVID-19. The sequencing input was peripheral blood. V and J are TRBV11-2 and TRBJ1-1, with TRBD1 matching over 7 bases. CDR3 sequence (DNA): TGTGCCAGCAGCTTTAACAGGGGCCCTGAAGCTTTCTTT. As protein: CASSFNRGPEAFF.